This T cell receptor beta chain was recorded in a study of shared clonotypes between healthy human individuals. General study findings and limits: Specimens sampled were limited to blood, with tissue repertoires likely differing. Limitation of the genetic and exposure-history diversity represented came from the few donors.

A CD45RA-negative memory subset and a CD45RA+ naive subset were separated from the CD4+ cells. The repertoire was sequenced with immunoSEQ multiplex PCR; TCRdb's copy has only in-frame clones and lacks some. The data show about 1 million clones, roughly 80% seen once. This clone appeared many times. Its antigen is not identified. Material for sequencing was memory CD4+ T cells sorted from blood. The subset is: CD45RA-negative fraction. This TCR was recovered from a man between 18 and 35 years old in good health.

CDR3 in amino acids: CASSLVAGLRTEAFF. CDR3 nucleotide sequence: TGCGCCAGCAGCTTGGTCGCGGGCCTGCGAACTGAAGCTTTCTTT. This chain links TRBV5-1 with TRBJ1-1, with D unclear. In germline, CDR1 is SGHRS, CDR2 YFSETQ. The CDR3 contains 15 residues. Between the trimmed V and J ends, which lost 0 bases and 5 bases, there was a span of 14 bases. The full variable domain, in which reference TRBV5-1 and TRBJ1-1 provide the parts outside the CDR3, is KAGVTQTPRYLIKTRGQQVTLSCSPISGHRSVSWYQQTPGQGLQFLFEYFSETQRNKGNFPGRFSGRQFSNSRSEMNVSTLELGDSALYLCASSLVAGLRTEAFFGQGTRLTVV.